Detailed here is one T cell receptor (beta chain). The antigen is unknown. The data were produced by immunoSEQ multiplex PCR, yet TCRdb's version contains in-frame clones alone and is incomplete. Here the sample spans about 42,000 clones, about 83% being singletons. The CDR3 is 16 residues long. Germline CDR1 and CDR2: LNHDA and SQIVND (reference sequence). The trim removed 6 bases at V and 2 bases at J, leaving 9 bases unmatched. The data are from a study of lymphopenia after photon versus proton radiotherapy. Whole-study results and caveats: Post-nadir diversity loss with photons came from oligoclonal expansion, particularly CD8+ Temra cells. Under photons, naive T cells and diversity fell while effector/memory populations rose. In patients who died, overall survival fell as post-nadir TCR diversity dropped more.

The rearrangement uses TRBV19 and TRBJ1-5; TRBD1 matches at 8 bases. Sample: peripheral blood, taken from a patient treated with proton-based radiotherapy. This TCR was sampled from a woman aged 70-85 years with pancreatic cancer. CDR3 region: CASRDRDYEGNQPQHF. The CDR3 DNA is TGTGCCAGTAGGGACAGGGATTATGAGGGCAATCAGCCCCAGCATTTT.